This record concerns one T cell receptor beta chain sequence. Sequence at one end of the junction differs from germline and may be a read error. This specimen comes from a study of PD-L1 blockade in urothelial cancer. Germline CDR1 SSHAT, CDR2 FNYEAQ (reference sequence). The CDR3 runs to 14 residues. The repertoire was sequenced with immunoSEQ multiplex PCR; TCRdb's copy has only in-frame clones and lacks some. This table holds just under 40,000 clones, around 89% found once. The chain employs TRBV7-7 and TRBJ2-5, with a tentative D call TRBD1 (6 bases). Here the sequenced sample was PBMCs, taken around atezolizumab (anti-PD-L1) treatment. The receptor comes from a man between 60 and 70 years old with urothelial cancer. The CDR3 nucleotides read TGTGCTAGCAGCTTAGGGACAAACCAAGAGACCCAGTACTTC. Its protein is CASSLGTNQETQYF.